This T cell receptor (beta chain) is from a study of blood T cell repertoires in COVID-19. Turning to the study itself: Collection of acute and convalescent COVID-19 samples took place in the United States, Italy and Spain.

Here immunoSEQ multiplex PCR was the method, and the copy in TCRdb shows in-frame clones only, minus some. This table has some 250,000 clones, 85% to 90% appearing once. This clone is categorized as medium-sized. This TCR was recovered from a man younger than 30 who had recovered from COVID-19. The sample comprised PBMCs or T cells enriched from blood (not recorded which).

This CDR3 reads CASSSLGLAGGEDGTDTQYF. The CDR3 DNA reads TGTGCCAGCAGTTCACTCGGACTAGCGGGAGGGGAAGATGGCACAGATACGCAGTATTTT. The rearrangement joins TRBV28 to TRBJ2-3, with TRBD2 matching 15 bases. The CDR3 totals 20 residues. Trimming cost V 4 bases and J 1 base; bases outside gene matches: 12. The germline CDR1 and CDR2 sequences are MDHEN and SYDVKM.